The present T cell receptor (beta chain) was sequenced within a study of HIV-infected patients and healthy controls. The CDR3 has 13 residues. V dropped 1 base and J dropped 7 bases, with 10 bases sitting between them. Germline CDR1 and CDR2: LGHDT and YNNKEL (reference sequence). 400 to 550 ng RNA was reverse transcribed with alpha and beta constant-region primers. Alpha and beta chain libraries were made separately by chain-specific third strand synthesis with multiplexing indices. A single primer pair per chain amplified all rearrangements, with per-molecule barcodes. Second strand synthesis was primed from the SP2 site. The library got P5 and P7 elements plus a second index, then an approximately 24-cycle PCR. In TCRdb, the 5' RACE reads were re-called with MiXCR into one record per CDR3 protein. The sample yields about 3,800 distinct CDR3 sequences, around 9.1% seen once. General study results and limits: Two to three months of therapy was arguably too brief to observe immune reconstitution in treated samples.

Antiretroviral therapy had run roughly three months, about 14 weeks, before follow-up blood collection. No cell fractionation was done, so the repertoire covers all unsorted peripheral blood T cells. This clonotype has at least ten counts. Its antigen remains unknown. This sequence originates from an adult with HIV infection. J is TRBJ1-2 and V is TRBV3-1; D is possibly TRBD1 (5 bases). Sequences were derived from blood, sampled during antiretroviral therapy. The CDR3 loop reads CASSQARRGGYTF. The DNA for the CDR3 is TGTGCCAGCAGCCAAGCGAGAAGGGGTGGCTACACCTTC.